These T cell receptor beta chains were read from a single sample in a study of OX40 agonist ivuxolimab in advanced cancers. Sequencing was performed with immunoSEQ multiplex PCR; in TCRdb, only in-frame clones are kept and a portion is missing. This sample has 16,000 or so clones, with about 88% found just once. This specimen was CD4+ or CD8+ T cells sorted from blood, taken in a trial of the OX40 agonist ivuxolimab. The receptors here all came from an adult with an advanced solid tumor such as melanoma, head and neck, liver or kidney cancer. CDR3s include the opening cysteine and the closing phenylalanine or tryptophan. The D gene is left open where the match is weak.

CDR3 protein: CASQPLTGNANEKLFF
CDR3 DNA: TGTGCCAGTCAGCCTCTTACAGGGAACGCGAATGAAAAACTGTTTTTT
V gene: TRBV27
D gene: .
J gene: TRBJ1-4

CDR3 protein: CASSLTSLTYEQYF
CDR3 DNA: TGTGCCAGCAGCCTAACGTCATTAACCTACGAGCAGTACTTC
V gene: TRBV7-8
D gene: .
J gene: TRBJ2-7

CDR3 protein: CASSFLVGNTEAFF
CDR3 DNA: TGTGCCAGCAGTTTTCTCGTGGGGAACACTGAAGCTTTCTTT
V gene: TRBV28
D gene: .
J gene: TRBJ1-1

CDR3 protein: CASGFYGANVLTF
CDR3 DNA: TGTGCCAGCGGGTTTTATGGGGCCAACGTCCTGACTTTC
V gene: TRBV28
D gene: .
J gene: TRBJ2-6

CDR3 protein: CASRSGGSTNEKLFF
CDR3 DNA: TGTGCCAGTAGATCCGGAGGGTCAACTAATGAAAAACTGTTTTTT
V gene: TRBV19
D gene: .
J gene: TRBJ1-4

CDR3 protein: CASSSGLNYEQYF
CDR3 DNA: TGTGCCAGCAGCTCCGGACTAAACTACGAGCAGTACTTC
V gene: TRBV11-3
D gene: .
J gene: TRBJ2-7

CDR3 protein: CASSIDSGDTQYF
CDR3 DNA: TGTGCCAGCAGCATCGATTCCGGAGATACGCAGTATTTT
V gene: TRBV7-8
D gene: .
J gene: TRBJ2-3

CDR3 protein: CASSLTGDHEQYF
CDR3 DNA: TGTGCCAGCAGCCTGACAGGGGACCACGAGCAGTACTTC
V gene: TRBV14
D gene: TRBD1
J gene: TRBJ2-7

CDR3 protein: CASSWRGNWQQETQYF
CDR3 DNA: TGTGCCAGCAGTTGGCGGGGGAATTGGCAACAAGAGACCCAGTACTTC
V gene: TRBV6-6
D gene: TRBD2
J gene: TRBJ2-5

CDR3 protein: CASSLSVQGYEQYF
CDR3 DNA: TGTGCCAGCAGTTTATCGGTACAGGGCTACGAGCAGTACTTC
V gene: TRBV27
D gene: .
J gene: TRBJ2-7

CDR3 protein: CASSLASLFEGEQYF
CDR3 DNA: TGTGCCAGCAGCTTGGCCTCCCTATTTGAAGGCGAGCAGTACTTC
V gene: TRBV4-2
D gene: .
J gene: TRBJ2-7

CDR3 protein: CASSESILLEQYF
CDR3 DNA: TGCGCCAGCAGTGAGTCGATTTTGCTCGAGCAGTACTTC
V gene: TRBV10-1
D gene: .
J gene: TRBJ2-7

CDR3 protein: CASGLTGQETQYF
CDR3 DNA: TGTGCCAGCGGTCTGACAGGTCAAGAGACCCAGTACTTC
V gene: TRBV6-1
D gene: .
J gene: TRBJ2-5

CDR3 protein: CASSQTGNQPQHF
CDR3 DNA: TGTGCCAGCAGTCAGACAGGGAACCAGCCCCAGCATTTT
V gene: TRBV6-5
D gene: TRBD1
J gene: TRBJ1-5

CDR3 protein: CASSLATTSVPYEQYF
CDR3 DNA: TGTGCCAGCAGCTTAGCGACGACTAGCGTTCCCTACGAGCAGTACTTC
V gene: TRBV7-9
D gene: TRBD2
J gene: TRBJ2-7

CDR3 protein: CASISSSYNEQFF
CDR3 DNA: TGTGCCAGCATCTCGAGCTCCTACAATGAGCAGTTCTTC
V gene: TRBV28
D gene: .
J gene: TRBJ2-1

CDR3 protein: CASSLASSGGSYEQYF
CDR3 DNA: TGTGCCAGCAGCTTGGCATCTAGCGGAGGCTCCTACGAGCAGTACTTC
V gene: TRBV5-4
D gene: TRBD2
J gene: TRBJ2-7